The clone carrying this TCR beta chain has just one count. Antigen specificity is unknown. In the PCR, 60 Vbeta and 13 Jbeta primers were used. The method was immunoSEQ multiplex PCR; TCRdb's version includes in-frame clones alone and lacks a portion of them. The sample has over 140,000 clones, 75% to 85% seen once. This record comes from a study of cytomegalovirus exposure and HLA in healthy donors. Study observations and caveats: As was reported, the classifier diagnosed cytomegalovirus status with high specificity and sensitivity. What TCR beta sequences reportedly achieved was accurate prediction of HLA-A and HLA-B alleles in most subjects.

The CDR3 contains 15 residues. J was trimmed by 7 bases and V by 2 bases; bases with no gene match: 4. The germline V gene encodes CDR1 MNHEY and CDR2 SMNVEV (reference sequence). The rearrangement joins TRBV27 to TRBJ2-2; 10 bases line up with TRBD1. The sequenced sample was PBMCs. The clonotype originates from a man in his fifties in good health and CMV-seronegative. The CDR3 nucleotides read TGTGCCAGCAGTTTAGCGGACAGGGGGGGCGGGGAGCTGTTTTTT. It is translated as CASSLADRGGGELFF.